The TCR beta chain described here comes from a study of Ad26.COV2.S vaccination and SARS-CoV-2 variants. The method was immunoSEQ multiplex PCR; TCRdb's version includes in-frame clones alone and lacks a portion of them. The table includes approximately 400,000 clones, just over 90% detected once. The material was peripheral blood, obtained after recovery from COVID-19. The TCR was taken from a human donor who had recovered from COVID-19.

CDR3 residues: CASSFTLAGGLLPEQYF. Written as DNA, the CDR3 is TGTGCCAGCAGCTTTACCCTAGCGGGGGGGCTTTTGCCCGAGCAGTACTTC. J is TRBJ2-7 and V is TRBV11-2, with 12 bases matching TRBD2. CDR1 and CDR2 from the germline V gene are SGHAT and FQNNGV. With 3 bases clipped from V and 6 bases from J, the junction kept 12 bases outside the gene matches. The CDR3 is made up of 17 amino acids. The variable domain in full, completed from reference TRBV11-2 and TRBJ2-7, reads EAGVAQSPRYKIIEKRQSVAFWCNPISGHATLYWYQQILGQGPKLLIQFQNNGVVDDSQLPKDRFSAERLKGVDSTLKIQPAKLEDSAVYLCASSFTLAGGLLPEQYFGPGTRLTVT.